Presented here are 25 T cell receptor beta chains from one specimen sequenced in a study of regulatory T cells in long-lasting Graves disease. Time point denoted: persistent/refractory GD, antithyroid drugs over 5 years with positive TRAb. TCR sequences were obtained from RNA taken from PBMCs. To make TCR beta libraries, researchers used iRepertoire HTBI primers and Arm-PCR of CDR3 regions. In TCRdb, the multiplex PCR reads were re-called with MiXCR into one record per CDR3 protein. This sample yields fewer than 450,000 distinct CDR3 sequences, of which under 25% are seen a single time; under 25% belongs to the top ten. The sample consisted of peripheral blood mononuclear cells (PBMCs), taken when the disease was refractory, from a patient treated with antithyroid drugs. The receptors stem from a female donor with Graves disease.

Only a few counts were recorded for this clonotype. This chain joins TRBV7-2 and TRBJ1-6; tentative D call: TRBD1 (5 bases). This CDR3 contains 14 residues. V gave up 5 bases and J gave up 11 bases, with 16 bases separating them. Germline values: CDR1 SGHTA, CDR2 FQGNSA. The CDR3 DNA reads TGTGCCAGCAGCGTTCGCCAGGGAGGTACACCCCTCCACTTT. Translated: CASSVRQGGTPLHF.

The V gene is TRBV5-6, the J gene TRBJ2-5; 7 bases are a match to TRBD2. The V gene end was trimmed by 0 bases and the J gene end by 5 bases; junction bases not matched to a gene: 13. CDR3 size: 17 residues. Germline loops: CDR1 SGHDT, CDR2 YYEEEE. CDR3 nucleotides: TGTGCCAGCAGCTTGGGCCATTCTAGCGGCCTCGCGGAGACCCAGTACTTC. Protein: CASSLGHSSGLAETQYF.

V is TRBV28 and J is TRBJ2-1; 10 bases fit TRBD2. V was pared by 3 bases and J by 7 bases, with 6 bases of the junction left unmatched. Germline V CDR1 and CDR2: MDHEN, SYDVKM. This CDR3 spans 15 amino acids. The DNA for the CDR3 is TGTGCCAGCAGTTTCGCTAGCGGGAGTTTGAATGAGCAGTTCTTC. Residues: CASSFASGSLNEQFF.

This clonotype was detected many times. The gene calls are TRBV28 and TRBJ1-5; D remains unclear. This CDR3 has 14 residues. Between the trimmed V and J ends, which lost 2 bases and 6 bases, there was a span of 11 bases. Germline assignment: CDR1 MDHEN and CDR2 SYDVKM. The DNA for the CDR3 is TGTGCCAGCAGTTTACGGGGTAAAGTTCAGCCCCAGCATTTT. It yields the protein CASSLRGKVQPQHF.

This clonotype has only one observation. A far larger clone is only one base removed, so a read error is likely. The chain combines TRBV12-3 or TRBV12-4 with TRBJ2-5, with D perhaps TRBD1 (5 bases). The CDR3 extends over 10 amino acids. V was cut by 8 bases and J by 7 bases, with 8 bases left in between. The CDR3 here is CASGRGTQYF. CDR3 sequence (DNA): TGTGCCAGCGGTAGGGGGACCCAGTACTTC.

About this clonotype: A much larger clone lies a single base off, so this may be a read error. This rearrangement joins TRBV28 to TRBJ2-7; either TRBD1 or TRBD2 may fit D (5 bases each). Germline V gives CDR1 MDHEN, CDR2 SYDVKM. This CDR3 has 15 residues. Written as DNA, the CDR3 is TGTGCCAGCAGTCCGACGGGGCCCCTTACCTACGAGCAGTGCTTC. It translates to CASSPTGPLTYEQCF.

The table lists this clonotype with a few counts. The gene calls are TRBV6-1 and TRBJ1-3; no definite D call. This CDR3 is 16 amino acids long. The germline V gene encodes CDR1 MNHNS and CDR2 SASEGT. V was clipped by 6 bases and J by 7 bases, with 22 bases between them. In nucleotides, the CDR3 is TGTGCCAGCAGACCCTCCGGGCACGGCTCATGGAACACCATATATTTT. This codes for CASRPSGHGSWNTIYF.

This clonotype was counted many times. The chain has TRBV2 and TRBJ2-5; perhaps TRBD2 as D (6 bases). In germline, CDR1 is SNHLY, CDR2 FYNNEI. With 4 bases removed from V and 4 bases from J, the gap between germline ends came to 16 bases. The CDR3 runs 15 residues. The CDR3 nucleotides are TGTGCCAGCAGTGCGGCTAGCGTACCAGGAGAGACCCAGTACTTC. This gives the protein CASSAASVPGETQYF.

This clonotype was detected many times. This rearrangement joins TRBV2 to TRBJ2-2; no clear D gene. Germline V lookup: CDR1 SNHLY, CDR2 FYNNEI. This CDR3 has 15 amino acids. Trimming took 2 bases from V and 5 from J, leaving 12 bases between them. This CDR3 is CASSERFRLTGELFF. CDR3 bases: TGTGCCAGCAGTGAAAGGTTTAGATTGACCGGGGAGCTGTTTTTT.

The chain carries TRBV7-9 and TRBJ2-2; D is possibly TRBD2 (5 bases). This CDR3 spans 12 amino acids. V shed 3 bases and J shed 7 bases, with 6 bases lying between them. Germline assignment: CDR1 SEHNR and CDR2 FQNEAQ (reference sequence). The chain's CDR3 is CASSFGIGELFF. CDR3 sequence (DNA): TGTGCCAGCAGCTTCGGGATCGGGGAGCTGTTTTTT.

This clonotype was seen at least ten times. This chain connects TRBV6-1 to TRBJ2-2; 7 positions match TRBD1. The V gene end was trimmed by 4 bases and the J gene end by 2 bases; junction bases not matched to a gene: 4. Germline assignment: CDR1 MNHNS and CDR2 SASEGT. This CDR3 spans 15 amino acids. For the CDR3, the DNA is TGTGCCAGCAGTGGACAGGGTATAAACACCGGGGAGCTGTTTTTT. This encodes CASSGQGINTGELFF.

This clonotype appeared many times. The chain is built from TRBV7-2 and TRBJ2-5; maybe TRBD1 (6 bases). This CDR3 contains 16 residues. CDR1 is SGHTA and CDR2 is FQGNSA in the germline V gene. V was clipped by 2 bases and J by 1 base, with 14 bases between them. CDR3 loop: CASSLQAAQGQETQYF. The CDR3 DNA reads TGTGCCAGCAGCTTACAGGCCGCACAGGGCCAAGAGACCCAGTACTTC.

This clonotype was observed a handful of times. The rearrangement uses TRBV3-1 and TRBJ1-1; D gene ambiguous. This CDR3 has 14 residues. Per germline, CDR1 LGHDT and CDR2 YNNKEL (reference sequence). The V end lost 0 bases, the J end lost 4 bases, and 9 bases lay between the germline ends. Here the CDR3 DNA reads TGTGCCAGCAGCCAAGATTTAGTCAGCACTGAAGCTTTCTTT. As protein: CASSQDLVSTEAFF.

The sample holds many counts of this clonotype. This sequence joins TRBV28 and TRBJ2-7; 8 bases align to TRBD2. In germline, CDR1 is MDHEN, CDR2 SYDVKM. The CDR3 totals 15 residues. V lost 6 bases, J lost 2 bases, and 9 bases stayed unmatched. CDR3 sequence: CASRQPGLVAYEQYF. The CDR3 DNA is TGTGCCAGCAGACAACCGGGACTAGTCGCCTACGAGCAGTACTTC.

This clonotype was counted many times. The chain recombines TRBV12-3 or TRBV12-4 with TRBJ2-2; D is uncertain. Trimming left V 3 bases short and J 5 bases short, with 7 bases between. The CDR3 length is 13 residues. The CDR3 DNA sequence: TGTGCCAGCAGTTTGGGTTGGACCGGGGAGCTGTTTTTT. The encoded protein is CASSLGWTGELFF.

This clonotype was observed a handful of times. This chain joins TRBV7-2 and TRBJ2-3; 12 bases map to TRBD2. The CDR3 length is 18 residues. Germline trimming cut 5 bases from V and 3 bases from J; bases unmatched to any gene: 12. In germline, CDR1 is SGHTA, CDR2 FQGNSA. CDR3 sequence reads: CASSARLAGEGWTDTQYF. CDR3 in DNA: TGTGCCAGCAGCGCTAGACTAGCGGGAGAGGGTTGGACAGATACGCAGTATTTT.

This clonotype was seen many times. Compared with germline, one end of the junction differs, possibly owing to a read error. This chain's CDR3 is CASSEDGELFF. The CDR3 region has the DNA TGTGCCAGCAGCGAAGACGGGGAGCTGTTTTTT. The chain carries TRBV6-1 and TRBJ2-2; D call uncertain. Looked up from germline, CDR1 is MNHNS and CDR2 is SASEGT. This CDR3 is 11 amino acids long.

This clonotype appeared many times. The chain employs TRBV13 and TRBJ2-7, with D possibly TRBD2 on 5 matching bases. V was pared by 0 bases and J by 5 bases, with 14 bases between. The CDR3 length is 15 residues. In germline, CDR1 is PRHDT, CDR2 FYEKMQ (reference sequence). CDR3: CASSLGRWGVNEQYF. For the CDR3, the DNA is TGTGCCAGCAGCTTAGGCCGTTGGGGAGTTAACGAGCAGTACTTC.

A word on this clonotype: One base away lies a much larger clone, so this may be a sequencing read error. The rearrangement links TRBV10-3 to TRBJ2-5, with a tentative D call TRBD2 (5 bases). Between the trimmed V and J ends, which lost 5 bases and 4 bases, there was a span of 11 bases. CDR1 is ENHRY, CDR2 SYGVKD, per germline. CDR3 size: 13 residues. The CDR3 DNA is TGTGCCATCAGTTTAGGACTGAGAGAGACCCAGTACTTC. Protein sequence: CAISLGLRETQYF.

This clonotype came up a few times. V gene TRBV10-3 combines with J gene TRBJ2-7; either TRBD1 or TRBD2 may supply D (5 bases each). Trimming cost V 4 bases and J 0 bases, with 13 bases left between them. The CDR3 extends over 15 amino acids. Germline assignment: CDR1 ENHRY and CDR2 SYGVKD. CDR3: CAISGSRDGSYEQYF. As DNA, the CDR3 is TGTGCCATCAGTGGCTCCCGGGACGGCTCCTACGAGCAGTACTTC.

There are a few counts of this clonotype. The chain has TRBV20-1 and TRBJ2-5, with a tentative D call TRBD1 (6 bases). The CDR3 contains 15 residues. Germline V CDR1 and CDR2: DFQATT, SNEGSKA (reference sequence). V was clipped by 0 bases and J by 0 bases, with 11 bases between them. The CDR3 region is CSARDPGQYQETQYF. The CDR3, as DNA: TGCAGTGCTAGAGACCCCGGACAGTACCAAGAGACCCAGTACTTC.

The rearrangement uses TRBV4-1 and TRBJ2-7; D unresolved. Germline-derived CDR1 and CDR2 are MGHRA and YSYEKL. V lost 0 bases, J lost 6 bases, and 9 bases lay in between. This CDR3 has 13 amino acids. The CDR3 DNA sequence: TGCGCCAGCAGCCAAGACCGGGTAGGCGAGCAGTACTTC. This codes for CASSQDRVGEQYF.

This clonotype was counted many times. The V call is TRBV28, the J call TRBJ2-7; D is perhaps TRBD2 (6 bases). The CDR3 spans 12 residues. Germline V gene sequence: CDR1 MDHEN, CDR2 SYDVKM. V was cut by 7 bases and J by 2 bases, with 9 bases left in between. CDR3 sequence (DNA): TGTGCCAGCACTCGCGGGACCTACGAGCAGTACTTC. It yields the protein CASTRGTYEQYF.

CDR3 region: CAWSAILPGPTEAFF. The CDR3 bases are TGTGCCTGGAGTGCTATACTTCCGGGGCCCACTGAAGCTTTCTTT. V gene TRBV30 combines with J gene TRBJ1-1, with a possible D match to TRBD1 (5 bases). Between the trimmed V and J ends, which lost 1 base and 4 bases, there was a span of 16 bases. Germline loops: CDR1 GTSNPN, CDR2 SVGIG (reference sequence). The CDR3 sequence is 15 residues long.

This clonotype came up a few times. This chain connects TRBV3-1 to TRBJ1-3; D ambiguous. V lost 1 base and J lost 0, with 4 bases in between. The CDR3 runs 14 residues. Germline-derived CDR1 and CDR2 are LGHDT and YNNKEL (reference sequence). The CDR3 DNA follows: TGTGCCAGCAGCCAAGTGCGCTCTGGAAACACCATATATTTT. Its protein is CASSQVRSGNTIYF.